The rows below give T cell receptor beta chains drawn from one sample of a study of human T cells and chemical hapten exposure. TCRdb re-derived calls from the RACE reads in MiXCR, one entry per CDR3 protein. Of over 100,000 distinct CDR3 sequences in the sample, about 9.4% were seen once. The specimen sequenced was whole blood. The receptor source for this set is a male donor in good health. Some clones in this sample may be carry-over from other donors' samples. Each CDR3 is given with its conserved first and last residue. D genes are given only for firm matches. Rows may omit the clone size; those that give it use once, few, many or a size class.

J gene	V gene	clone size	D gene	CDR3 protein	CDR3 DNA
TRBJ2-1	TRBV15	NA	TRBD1	CVTSRDPPGQGYNEQFF	TGTGTCACCAGCAGAGACCCCCCGGGACAGGGCTACAATGAGCAGTTCTTC
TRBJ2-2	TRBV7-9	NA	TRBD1	CASSSAGTGGSTGELFF	TGTGCCAGCAGCTCAGCCGGGACAGGAGGCTCCACCGGGGAGCTGTTTTTT
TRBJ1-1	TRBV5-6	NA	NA	CASSLQQIEAFF	TGTGCCAGCAGCTTGCAGCAGATTGAAGCTTTCTTT
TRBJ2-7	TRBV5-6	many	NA	CASSLGTKPSSYEQYF	TGTGCCAGCAGCTTGGGGACAAAACCATCCTCCTACGAGCAGTACTTC
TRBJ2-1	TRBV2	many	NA	CASLVKGPRGNEQFF	TGTGCCAGCCTCGTTAAGGGGCCACGAGGCAATGAGCAGTTCTTC
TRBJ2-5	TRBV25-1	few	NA	CASSESWGQETQYF	TGTGCCAGCAGTGAAAGCTGGGGCCAAGAGACCCAGTACTTC
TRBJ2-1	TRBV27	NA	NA	CASNLHPRFF	TGTGCCAGCAACCTCCACCCGCGGTTCTTC
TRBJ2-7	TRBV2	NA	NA	CASSEVRHYEQYF	TGTGCCAGCAGTGAAGTCAGGCACTACGAGCAGTACTTC
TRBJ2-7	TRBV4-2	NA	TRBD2	CASSQEGPRTSGAYEQYF	TGTGCCAGCAGCCAAGAAGGGCCCCGGACTAGCGGGGCCTACGAGCAGTACTTC
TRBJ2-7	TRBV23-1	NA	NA	CASSQSALKRYEQYF	TGCGCCAGCAGTCAATCGGCCTTAAAAAGATACGAGCAGTACTTC
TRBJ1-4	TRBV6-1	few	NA	CASSEQLNEKLFF	TGTGCCAGCAGTGAACAGCTTAATGAAAAACTGTTTTTT
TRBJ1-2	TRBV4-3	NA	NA	CASSQEQGFYYGYTF	TGCGCCAGCAGCCAAGAACAGGGATTCTACTATGGCTACACCTTC
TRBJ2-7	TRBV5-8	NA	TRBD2	CASSRGTSGPGGEQYF	TGTGCCAGCAGCCGAGGGACTAGCGGGCCTGGGGGGGAGCAGTACTTC
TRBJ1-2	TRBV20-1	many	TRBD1	CSGGTGSNYGYTF	TGCAGTGGTGGGACAGGGAGTAACTATGGCTACACCTTC
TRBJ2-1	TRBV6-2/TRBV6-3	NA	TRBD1	CASSYARDRDYNEQFF	TGTGCCAGCAGTTACGCCCGGGACAGAGATTACAATGAGCAGTTCTTC
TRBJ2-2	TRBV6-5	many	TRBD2	CASSLGLAGDTGELFF	TGTGCCAGCAGCCTGGGACTAGCGGGAGACACCGGGGAGCTGTTTTTT
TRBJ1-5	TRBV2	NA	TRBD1	CASSRDRTLYSNQPQHF	TGTGCCAGCAGTAGGGACAGGACGTTATATAGCAATCAGCCCCAGCATTTT
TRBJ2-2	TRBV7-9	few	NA	CASSLAGVHTGELFF	TGTGCCAGCAGCTTAGCAGGGGTTCACACCGGGGAGCTGTTTTTT
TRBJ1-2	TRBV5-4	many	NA	CASSLSSNYGYTF	TGTGCCAGCAGCTTGTCAAGTAACTATGGCTACACCTTC
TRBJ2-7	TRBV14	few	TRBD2	CASSQGGLAESYEQYF	TGTGCCAGCAGCCAAGGTGGGCTAGCGGAGTCCTACGAGCAGTACTTC
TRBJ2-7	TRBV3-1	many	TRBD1	CASSQVTTGTYEQYF	TGTGCCAGCAGCCAAGTTACGACAGGGACCTACGAGCAGTACTTC
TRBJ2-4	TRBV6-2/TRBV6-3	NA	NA	CASSYRNRADIQYF	TGTGCCAGCAGTTATAGAAACAGGGCGGACATTCAGTACTTC
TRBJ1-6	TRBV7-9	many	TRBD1	CASTRPDRGSPLHF	TGTGCCAGCACCAGGCCGGACAGGGGTTCACCCCTCCACTTT
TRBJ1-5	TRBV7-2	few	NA	CASSLQTGSNQPQHF	TGTGCCAGCAGCCTCCAGACAGGTAGCAATCAGCCCCAGCATTTT
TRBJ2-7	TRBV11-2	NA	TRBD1	CASSPNQGARGEQYF	TGTGCCAGCAGCCCCAACCAGGGGGCGCGCGGCGAGCAGTACTTC
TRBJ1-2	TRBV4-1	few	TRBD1	CASSQEGDGTGTNYGYTF	TGCGCCAGCAGCCAAGAAGGTGACGGGACAGGTACTAACTATGGCTACACCTTC
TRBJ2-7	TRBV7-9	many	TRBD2	CASSGLAGSYEQYF	TGTGCCAGCAGCGGACTAGCGGGCTCCTACGAGCAGTACTTC
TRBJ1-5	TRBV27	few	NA	CASSLSGRAAQPQHF	TGTGCCAGCAGTTTATCTGGCAGGGCGGCTCAGCCCCAGCATTTT
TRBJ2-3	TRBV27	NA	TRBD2	CASSFGGAGADTQYF	TGTGCCAGCAGTTTCGGGGGAGCGGGGGCAGATACGCAGTATTTT
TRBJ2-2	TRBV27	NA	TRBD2	CASSPRLAGGGELFF	TGTGCCAGCAGTCCTCGACTAGCGGGAGGGGGGGAGCTGTTTTTT
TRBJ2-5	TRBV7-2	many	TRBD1	CASSPGTEETQYF	TGTGCCAGCAGCCCTGGGACAGAAGAGACCCAGTACTTC
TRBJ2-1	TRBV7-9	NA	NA	CASSLARGVSYNEQFF	TGTGCCAGCAGCTTAGCGAGGGGTGTATCCTACAATGAGCAGTTCTTC
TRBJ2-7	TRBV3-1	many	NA	CASSLQGHEQYF	TGTGCCAGCAGCCTCCAGGGACACGAGCAGTACTTC
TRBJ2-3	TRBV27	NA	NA	CASRRTSTDTQYF	TGTGCCAGCAGGCGAACTAGCACAGATACGCAGTATTTT
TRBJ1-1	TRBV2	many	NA	CASNLMNTEAFF	TGTGCCAGCAATTTAATGAACACTGAAGCTTTCTTT
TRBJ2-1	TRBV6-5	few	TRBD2	CASSYYPSGDSSYNEQFF	TGTGCCAGCAGTTACTACCCTAGCGGGGACAGCTCCTACAATGAGCAGTTCTTC
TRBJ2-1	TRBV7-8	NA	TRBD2	CASSLLAGGSNEQFF	TGTGCCAGCAGCTTACTAGCGGGAGGGTCAAATGAGCAGTTCTTC
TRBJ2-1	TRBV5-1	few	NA	CASSLARNRQGGRDNEQFF	TGCGCCAGCAGCCTCGCACGAAACAGACAGGGAGGGAGGGACAATGAGCAGTTCTTC
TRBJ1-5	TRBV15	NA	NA	CATSRDGSSNQPQHF	TGTGCCACCAGCAGAGACGGATCCTCCAATCAGCCCCAGCATTTT
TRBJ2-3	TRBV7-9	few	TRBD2	CASSSVTSGRLTYTDTQYF	TGTGCCAGCAGCTCCGTGACTAGCGGGAGACTTACTTACACAGATACGCAGTATTTT
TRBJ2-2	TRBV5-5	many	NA	CASSFRGRNTGELFF	TGTGCCAGCAGCTTTCGGGGGCGGAACACCGGGGAGCTGTTTTTT
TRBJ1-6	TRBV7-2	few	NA	CASSPGSSYNSPLHF	TGTGCCAGCAGCCCGGGCAGCTCCTATAATTCACCCCTCCACTTT
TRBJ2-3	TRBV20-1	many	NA	CSASSGARYDTDTQYF	TGCAGTGCTTCGTCAGGGGCCCGGTACGACACAGATACGCAGTATTTT
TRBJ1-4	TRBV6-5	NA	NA	CASSNAAGEKLFF	TGTGCCAGCAGTAACGCGGCGGGTGAAAAACTGTTTTTT
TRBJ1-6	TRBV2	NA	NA	CATKDTPPNSPLHF	TGTGCCACTAAGGACACCCCACCAAATTCACCCCTCCACTTT